Following are 2 T cell receptor beta chains from one sample sequenced in a study of OX40 agonist ivuxolimab in advanced cancers. Produced via immunoSEQ multiplex PCR; TCRdb's table is partial and in-frame only. The repertoire includes roughly 90,000 clones, around 94% of them detected once, and over 2.5% sits in the top ten. The sequenced sample was CD4+ or CD8+ T cells sorted from blood, obtained in a trial of the OX40 agonist ivuxolimab. Receptors originate from an adult with an advanced solid tumor such as melanoma, head and neck, liver or kidney cancer.

The chain couples TRBV19 to TRBJ2-4, with 8 positions matching TRBD1. V was clipped by 3 bases and J by 7 bases; unmatched bases: 5. Germline V CDR1 and CDR2: LNHDA, SQIVND (reference sequence). The CDR3 sequence is 14 residues long. The CDR3 loop reads CASSIWTGMNIQYF. DNA of the CDR3: TGTGCCAGTAGTATCTGGACAGGGATGAACATTCAGTACTTC.

This sequence joins TRBV9 and TRBJ2-2; 9 bases map to TRBD1. The CDR3 runs 17 residues. Germline assignment: CDR1 SGDLS and CDR2 YYNGEE. Losses at the gene ends were 0 bases for V and 0 bases for J; bases not matched to a gene: 3. The CDR3 loop reads CASSVGGQGANTGELFF. As DNA, the CDR3 is TGTGCCAGCAGCGTAGGGGGACAGGGAGCGAACACCGGGGAGCTGTTTTTT.